The rows below give T cell receptor beta chains drawn from one sample of a study of patients and donors after allogeneic stem cell transplantation. TCRdb reanalysed the RT-PCR reads using MiXCR and keeps one entry per CDR3 protein. The sample carries roughly 880,000 distinct CDR3 sequences, more than 15% recorded once. The sample comprised blood, either unsorted or a sorted T cell fraction (not recorded which). The receptors were sampled from a human donor who was either an allogeneic HSCT recipient or a stem cell or donor lymphocyte infusion donor (not recorded which). It is not recorded whose cells these are; they may come from a transplant donor. Both conserved end residues are part of each CDR3. The D gene is left open where the match is weak. Part of the rows lack a size; the others show once, few, many or a class for expanded clones.

v_gene	d_gene	j_gene	abundance	CDR3aa	CDR3nt
TRBV11-3	TRBD2	TRBJ2-1	-	CASSPTSGRAGYNEQFF	TGTGCCAGCAGCCCAACTAGCGGGAGGGCCGGGTACAATGAGCAGTTCTTC
TRBV6-5	-	TRBJ2-2	few	CASSYLSTGELFF	TGTGCCAGCAGTTACCTGTCCACCGGGGAGCTGTTTTTT
TRBV3-1	TRBD2	TRBJ2-1	few	CASSQPGLAEELYNEQFF	TGTGCCAGCAGCCAACCGGGACTAGCGGAGGAATTATACAATGAGCAGTTCTTC
TRBV29-1	-	TRBJ1-6	once	CSVRDQGHSPLHF	TGCAGCGTTAGGGACCAAGGACACTCACCCCTCCACTTT
TRBV6-1	-	TRBJ1-1	-	CASSDNSWRTEAFF	TGTGCCAGCAGTGACAATAGTTGGAGGACTGAAGCTTTCTTT
TRBV5-1	TRBD2	TRBJ2-1	-	CASSTTSVNEQFF	TGCGCCAGCAGCACAACTAGCGTCAATGAGCAGTTCTTC
TRBV29-1	-	TRBJ1-1	-	CSVFGWGAEAFF	TGCAGCGTTTTCGGCTGGGGGGCTGAAGCTTTCTTT
TRBV5-1	TRBD1	TRBJ1-1	few	CASSLGTGGRAEAFF	TGCGCCAGCAGCTTGGGGACAGGGGGCCGTGCTGAAGCTTTCTTT
TRBV20-1	-	TRBJ2-5	few	CSAKDETQYF	TGCAGTGCTAAGGACGAGACCCAGTACTTC
TRBV27	TRBD2	TRBJ2-3	-	CASSSRVTSGSYTQYF	TGTGCCAGCAGTTCCAGGGTGACTAGCGGGAGTTATACGCAGTATTTT
TRBV15	-	TRBJ2-1	few	CATSRDGVEQFF	TGTGCCACCAGCAGAGATGGAGTTGAGCAGTTCTTC
TRBV20-1	-	TRBJ2-3	many	CSARAPATDTQYF	TGCAGTGCTAGAGCACCGGCCACAGATACGCAGTATTTT
TRBV7-3	-	TRBJ2-3	-	CASSFGRGGDTQYF	TGTGCCAGCAGCTTTGGGCGGGGCGGGGATACGCAGTATTTT
TRBV6-1	TRBD1	TRBJ1-1	-	CASSEPGQGRTEAFF	TGTGCCAGCAGTGAGCCGGGACAGGGTCGAACTGAAGCTTTCTTT
TRBV4-1	-	TRBJ2-1	few	CASSWDTSSYNEQFF	TGCGCCAGCAGCTGGGACACCAGCTCCTACAATGAGCAGTTCTTC